This T cell receptor beta chain was recovered during a study of blood T cell repertoires in COVID-19. V was shortened by 5 bases and J by 1 base, with 6 bases between the two germline ends. The CDR3 consists of 13 residues. CDR1 is SEHNR and CDR2 is FQNEAQ in the germline V gene (reference sequence). Under the authors' procedure: Amplifying reference gene primers gave estimates of nucleated cell counts. Here immunoSEQ multiplex PCR was the method, and the copy in TCRdb shows in-frame clones only, minus some. V and J calls and clone size follow that table, whereas D and trimming were derived from the DNA. The data contain around 70,000 clones, 70% to 90% of them singletons.

The TCR originated in a woman aged 60-75 years with acute or convalescent COVID-19. This chain links TRBV7-9 with TRBJ1-5; D is uncertain. Sequencing used peripheral blood. The CDR3, as DNA: TGTGCCAGCAGCCGGGAGAGCAATCAGCCCCAGCATTTT. Its protein product is CASSRESNQPQHF.